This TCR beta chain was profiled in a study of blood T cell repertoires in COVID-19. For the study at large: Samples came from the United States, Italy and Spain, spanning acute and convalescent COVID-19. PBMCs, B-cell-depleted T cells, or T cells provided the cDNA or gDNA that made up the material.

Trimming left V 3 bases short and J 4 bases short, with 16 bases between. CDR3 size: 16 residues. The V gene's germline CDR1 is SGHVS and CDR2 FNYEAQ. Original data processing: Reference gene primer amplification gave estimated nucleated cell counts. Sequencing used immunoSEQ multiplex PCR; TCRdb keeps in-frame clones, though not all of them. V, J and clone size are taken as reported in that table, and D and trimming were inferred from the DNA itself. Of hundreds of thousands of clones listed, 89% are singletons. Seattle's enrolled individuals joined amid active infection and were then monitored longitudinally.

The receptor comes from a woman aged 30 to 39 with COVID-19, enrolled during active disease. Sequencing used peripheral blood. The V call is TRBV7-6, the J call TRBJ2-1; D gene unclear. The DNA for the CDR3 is TGTGCCAGCAGCTTGAGGCCTTCTCCGAGATACAATGAGCAGTTCTTC. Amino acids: CASSLRPSPRYNEQFF. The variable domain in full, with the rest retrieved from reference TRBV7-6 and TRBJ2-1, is GAGVSQSPRYKVTKRGQDVALRCDPISGHVSLYWYRQALGQGPEFLTYFNYEAQQDKSGLPNDRFSAERPEGSISTLTIQRTEQRDSAMYRCASSLRPSPRYNEQFFGPGTRLTVL.